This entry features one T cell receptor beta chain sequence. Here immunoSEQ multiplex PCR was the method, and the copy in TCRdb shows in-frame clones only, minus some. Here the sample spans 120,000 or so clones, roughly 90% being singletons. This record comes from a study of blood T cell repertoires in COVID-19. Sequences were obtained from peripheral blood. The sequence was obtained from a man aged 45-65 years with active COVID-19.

The CDR3: CASSEKRYRRGYGYTF. The CDR3 DNA reads as TGTGCCAGCAGTGAAAAACGGTACAGGAGGGGCTATGGCTACACCTTC. The V gene is TRBV6-1, the J gene TRBJ1-2; perhaps TRBD1 as D (5 bases). This CDR3 region has 16 residues. The V end lost 2 bases, the J end lost 4 bases, and 17 bases lay between the germline ends. Germline V gives CDR1 MNHNS, CDR2 SASEGT.